A single T cell receptor beta chain is shown here with its context. The antigen is unknown. Through Arm-PCR of CDR3 regions and iRepertoire HTBI primers, TCR beta libraries were built. One entry per CDR3 protein, called by TCRdb with MiXCR from the multiplex PCR reads. In the table there are 400,000 to 600,000 distinct CDR3 sequences, 20% to 25% of which are singletons. The data stem from a study of regulatory T cells in long-lasting Graves disease. Study as a whole: Positivity for TSH receptor antibodies plus over 5 years of antithyroid drugs meant persistent Graves' disease. Study results and caveats: Those with persistent disease had in common more public clonotypes (fewer than 3,000) than new patients (966). The analysis examined peripheral blood only and excluded thyroid tissue.

The CDR3 consists of 15 residues. The germline V gene encodes CDR1 LNHDA and CDR2 SQIVND (reference sequence). The V gene lost 3 bases and the J gene lost 4 bases, with 13 bases spanning the gap. The time point denotes: persistent/refractory GD, antithyroid drugs over 5 years with positive TRAb. RNA isolated from PBMCs was used to make the TCR library. By American Thyroid Association guidelines, Graves' disease was diagnosed in the cohort. The chain couples TRBV19 to TRBJ1-5; D is unresolved. The sequences come from peripheral blood mononuclear cells (PBMCs), collected when the disease was refractory, from a patient treated with antithyroid drugs. The sequence came from a female donor with Graves disease. This chain's CDR3 is CASSISRGRNQPQHF. CDR3 coding DNA: TGTGCCAGTAGTATCTCGCGGGGTCGTAATCAGCCCCAGCATTTT.